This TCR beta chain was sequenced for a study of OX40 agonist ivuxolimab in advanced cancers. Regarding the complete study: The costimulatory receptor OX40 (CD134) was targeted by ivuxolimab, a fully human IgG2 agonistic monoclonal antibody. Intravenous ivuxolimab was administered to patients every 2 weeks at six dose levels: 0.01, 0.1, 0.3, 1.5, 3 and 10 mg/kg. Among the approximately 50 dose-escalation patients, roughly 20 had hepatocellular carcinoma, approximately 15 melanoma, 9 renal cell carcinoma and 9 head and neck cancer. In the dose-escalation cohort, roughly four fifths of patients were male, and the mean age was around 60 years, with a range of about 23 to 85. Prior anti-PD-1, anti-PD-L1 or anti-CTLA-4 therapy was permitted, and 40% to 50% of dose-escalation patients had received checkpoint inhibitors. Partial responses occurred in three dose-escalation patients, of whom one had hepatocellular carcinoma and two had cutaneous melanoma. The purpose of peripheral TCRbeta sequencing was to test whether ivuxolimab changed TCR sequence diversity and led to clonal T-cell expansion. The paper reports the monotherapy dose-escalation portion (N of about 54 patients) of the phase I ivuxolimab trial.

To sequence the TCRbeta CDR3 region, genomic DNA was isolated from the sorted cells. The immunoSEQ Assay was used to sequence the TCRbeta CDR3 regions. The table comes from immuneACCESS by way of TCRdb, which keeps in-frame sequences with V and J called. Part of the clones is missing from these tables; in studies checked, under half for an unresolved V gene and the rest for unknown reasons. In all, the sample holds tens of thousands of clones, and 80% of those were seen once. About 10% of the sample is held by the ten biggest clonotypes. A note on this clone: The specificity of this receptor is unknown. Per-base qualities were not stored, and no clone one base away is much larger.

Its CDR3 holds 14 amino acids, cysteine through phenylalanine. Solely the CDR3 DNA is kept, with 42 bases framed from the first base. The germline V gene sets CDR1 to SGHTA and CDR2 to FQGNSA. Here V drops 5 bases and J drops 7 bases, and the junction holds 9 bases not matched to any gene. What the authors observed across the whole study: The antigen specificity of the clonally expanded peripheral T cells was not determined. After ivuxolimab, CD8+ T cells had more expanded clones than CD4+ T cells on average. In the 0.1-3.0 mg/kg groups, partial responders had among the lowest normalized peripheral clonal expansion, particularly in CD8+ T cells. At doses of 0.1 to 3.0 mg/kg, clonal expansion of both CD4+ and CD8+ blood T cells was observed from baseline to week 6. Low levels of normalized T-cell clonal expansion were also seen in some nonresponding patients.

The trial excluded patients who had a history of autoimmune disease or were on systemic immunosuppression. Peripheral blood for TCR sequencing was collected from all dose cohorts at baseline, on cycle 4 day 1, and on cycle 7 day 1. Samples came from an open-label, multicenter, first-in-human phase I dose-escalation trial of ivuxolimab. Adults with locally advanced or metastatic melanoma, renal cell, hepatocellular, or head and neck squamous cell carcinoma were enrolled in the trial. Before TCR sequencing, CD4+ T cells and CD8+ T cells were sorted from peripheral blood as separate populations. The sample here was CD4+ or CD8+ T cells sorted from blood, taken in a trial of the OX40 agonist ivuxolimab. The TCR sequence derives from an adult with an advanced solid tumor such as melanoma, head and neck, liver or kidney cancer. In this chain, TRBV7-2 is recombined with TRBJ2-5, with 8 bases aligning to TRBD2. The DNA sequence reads TGTGCCAGCAGCCCCCTGCGGGGGGAAGGGACCCAGTACTTC. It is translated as CASSPLRGEGTQYF. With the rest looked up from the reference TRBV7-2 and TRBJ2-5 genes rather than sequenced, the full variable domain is GAGVSQSPSNKVTEKGKDVELRCDPISGHTALYWYRQSLGQGLEFLIYFQGNSAPDKSGLPSDRFSAERTGGSVSTLTIQRTQQEDSAVYLCASSPLRGEGTQYFGPGTRLLVL.